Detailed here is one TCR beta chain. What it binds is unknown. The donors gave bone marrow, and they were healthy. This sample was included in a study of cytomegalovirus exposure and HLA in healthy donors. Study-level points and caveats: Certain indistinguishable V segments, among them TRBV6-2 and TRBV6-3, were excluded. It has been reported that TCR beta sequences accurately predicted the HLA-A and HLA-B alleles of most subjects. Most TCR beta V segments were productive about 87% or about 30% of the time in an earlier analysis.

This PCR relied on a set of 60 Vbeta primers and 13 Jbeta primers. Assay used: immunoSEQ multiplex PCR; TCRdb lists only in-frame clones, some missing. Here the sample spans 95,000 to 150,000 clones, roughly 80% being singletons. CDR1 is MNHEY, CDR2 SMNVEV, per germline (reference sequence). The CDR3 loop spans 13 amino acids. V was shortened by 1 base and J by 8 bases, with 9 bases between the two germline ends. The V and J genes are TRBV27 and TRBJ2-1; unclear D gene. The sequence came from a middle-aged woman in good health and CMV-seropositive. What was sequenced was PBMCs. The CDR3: CASSLLPPDEQFF. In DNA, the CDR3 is TGTGCCAGCAGTTTATTACCCCCAGATGAGCAGTTCTTC.